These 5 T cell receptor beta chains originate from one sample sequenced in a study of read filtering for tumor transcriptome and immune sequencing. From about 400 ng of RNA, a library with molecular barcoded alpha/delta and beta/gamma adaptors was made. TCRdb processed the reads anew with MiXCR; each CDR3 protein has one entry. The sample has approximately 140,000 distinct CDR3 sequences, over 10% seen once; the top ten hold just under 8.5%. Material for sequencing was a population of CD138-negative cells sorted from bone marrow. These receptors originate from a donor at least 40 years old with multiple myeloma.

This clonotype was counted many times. The CDR3 DNA is TGCAGCGTCGACACGGGACTGGGCTCCTACGAGCAGTACTTC. It encodes CSVDTGLGSYEQYF. This rearrangement joins TRBV29-1 to TRBJ2-7; D is possibly TRBD2 (6 bases). V was trimmed by 6 bases and J by 0 bases, leaving 15 bases between them. The germline V gene encodes CDR1 SQVTM and CDR2 ANQGSEA. The CDR3 loop spans 14 amino acids.

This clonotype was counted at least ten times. The CDR3 sequence: CSAPPVAESWDTQYF. Here the CDR3 DNA reads TGCAGTGCGCCCCCCGTAGCGGAATCATGGGATACGCAGTATTTT. The V and J genes are TRBV20-1 and TRBJ2-3, with D tentatively TRBD2 (6 bases). Between the trimmed V and J ends, which lost 6 bases and 6 bases, there was a span of 22 bases. CDR3 length: 15 residues. The germline V gene encodes CDR1 DFQATT and CDR2 SNEGSKA (reference sequence).

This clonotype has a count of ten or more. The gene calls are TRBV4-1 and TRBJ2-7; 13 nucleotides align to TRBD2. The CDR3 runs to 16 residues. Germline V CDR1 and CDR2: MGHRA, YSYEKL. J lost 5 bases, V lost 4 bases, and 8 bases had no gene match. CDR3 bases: TGCGCCAGCAGCCTAAGGACTAGCGGGAGAGGGGACGAGCAGTACTTC. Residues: CASSLRTSGRGDEQYF.

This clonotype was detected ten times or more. The CDR3 sequence is CSARAAHHSNQPQHF. In DNA form, the CDR3 reads TGCAGTGCTAGGGCAGCCCATCATAGCAATCAGCCCCAGCATTTT. J is TRBJ1-5 and V is TRBV20-1; D uncertain. From germline, CDR1 is DFQATT and CDR2 SNEGSKA (reference sequence). This CDR3 region has 15 residues. V was pared by 3 bases and J by 0 bases, with 12 bases between.

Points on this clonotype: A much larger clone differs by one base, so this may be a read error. CDR3: CASSPSSRWTEQFF. The CDR3 coding sequence is TGTGCCAGCAGCCCCTCGTCTAGATGGACTGAGCAGTTCTTC. The chain employs TRBV11-2 and TRBJ2-1; D remains unclear. CDR1 and CDR2 (germline): SGHAT, FQNNGV. Trimming pared 5 bases from V and 9 bases from J, leaving 17 bases between. CDR3 size: 14 residues. Full variable domain (missing parts from reference TRBV11-2 and TRBJ2-1): EAGVAQSPRYKIIEKRQSVAFWCNPISGHATLYWYQQILGQGPKLLIQFQNNGVVDDSQLPKDRFSAERLKGVDSTLKIQPAKLEDSAVYLCASSPSSRWTEQFFGPGTRLTVL.